One sample yielded the 15 T cell receptor beta chains listed below, sequenced in a study of spatial heterogeneity in lung cancer (dated by TCRdb to the late 2010s). Libraries were constructed by 5' RACE. Sequenced using a NextSeq 500. TCRdb reworked the public reads: Q25 trimming with fastp, MiXCR clone assembly, productive beta chains retained. Rows are combined by CDR3 protein, so each entry shows the most common genes and DNA. The sample table holds about 70,000 distinct CDR3 sequences, of which roughly 8.9% were seen once. The leading ten clones occupy approximately 2% of the sample. The intended sense of this specimen's time point label: blood at routine non-recurrence follow-up after resection. The input for sequencing was PBMCs, taken at follow-up. The receptors come from a female donor with early-stage non-small cell lung cancer.

The V gene is TRBV20-1, the J gene TRBJ1-2; D remains ambiguous. The CDR3 consists of 12 residues. V dropped 6 bases and J dropped 1 base, with 9 bases sitting between them. Germline-derived CDR1 and CDR2 are DFQATT and SNEGSKA (reference sequence). The CDR3 loop reads CSAGRDNYGYTF. CDR3 nucleotides: TGCAGTGCCGGGAGAGATAACTATGGCTACACCTTC.

This clonotype has only a few counts. The genes are TRBV5-1 and TRBJ2-2; possibly TRBD1 for D (5 bases). CDR1 and CDR2 (germline): SGHRS, YFSETQ. This CDR3 spans 14 amino acids. Trimming cost V 4 bases and J 1 base, with 8 bases left between them. The CDR3 reads CASSKGQNTGELFF. DNA for the CDR3: TGCGCCAGCAGCAAAGGACAGAACACCGGGGAGCTGTTTTTT.

This clonotype has more than one count but fewer than ten. V and J are TRBV6-1 and TRBJ1-4; D is uncertain. The germline V gene has CDR1 MNHNS and CDR2 SASEGT. V lost 2 bases and J lost 3, with 7 bases in between. The CDR3 has 14 residues. CDR3 sequence: CASSELVANEKLFF. In nucleotides, the CDR3 is TGTGCCAGCAGTGAATTGGTGGCTAATGAAAAACTGTTTTTT.

This clonotype turned up a few times. The DNA for the CDR3 is TGTGCCAGCAGCGACCCCCGCGGTTCCTACGAGCAGTACTTC. The encoded protein is CASSDPRGSYEQYF. The chain couples TRBV6-1 to TRBJ2-7; D ambiguous. V lost 6 bases and J lost 1, with 13 bases in between. The CDR3 contains 14 residues. Germline CDR1 is MNHNS and CDR2 is SASEGT.

Many counts were recorded for this clonotype. V and J are TRBV12-3 or TRBV12-4 and TRBJ2-2; D perhaps matches TRBD2 (5 bases). This CDR3 is built from 14 residues. V lost 0 bases and J 7 bases, leaving 9 bases between the germline ends. The CDR3 nucleotides read TGTGCCAGCAGTTTAGCGGGAGCGGACGGGGAGCTGTTTTTT. This encodes CASSLAGADGELFF.

This clonotype was seen many times. This chain connects TRBV19 to TRBJ2-3, with a possible D match to TRBD2 (5 bases). The germline gives CDR1 LNHDA, CDR2 SQIVND (reference sequence). Deletions cut 0 bases from V and 0 bases from J, with 16 bases between. The CDR3 covers 18 residues. The CDR3 DNA reads as TGTGCCAGTAGTATAGAGTCCTTAGCGTCCGCTAGCACAGATACGCAGTATTTT. Residues: CASSIESLASASTDTQYF.

This clonotype was seen a handful of times. CDR3 DNA sequence: TGTGCCAGCAGCTCAGCGCCAGCTAACGCCCTTAGCGGGAGCTCCTACGAGCAGTACTTC. It encodes CASSSAPANALSGSSYEQYF. The V call is TRBV11-2, the J call TRBJ2-7, with 9 bases lining up with TRBD2. The CDR3 spans 20 residues. The V gene end was trimmed by 4 bases and the J gene end by 0 bases; junction bases not matched to a gene: 19. The germline V gene encodes CDR1 SGHAT and CDR2 FQNNGV.

This clonotype was found many times. The chain couples TRBV9 to TRBJ2-7; 8 nucleotides agree with TRBD2. The CDR3 is made up of 14 amino acids. Germline lookup yields CDR1 SGDLS and CDR2 YYNGEE. J was trimmed by 4 bases and V by 0 bases; bases with no gene match: 3. The CDR3 here is CASSVGGLGYEQYF. CDR3 sequence (DNA): TGTGCCAGCAGCGTAGGGGGACTAGGGTACGAGCAGTACTTC.

This clonotype has a count of ten or more. The J gene is TRBJ2-3, the V gene TRBV20-1, with D possibly called TRBD1 or TRBD2 (5 bases each). Looked up from germline, CDR1 is DFQATT and CDR2 is SNEGSKA (reference sequence). V gave up 6 bases and J gave up 0 bases, with 10 bases separating them. The CDR3 contains 13 residues. CDR3 coding DNA: TGCAGTGCCCCCCGGGGCAGCACAGATACGCAGTATTTT. Its protein is CSAPRGSTDTQYF.

This clonotype was seen a few times. The chain uses TRBV5-1 and TRBJ1-5; TRBD1 might be the D (5 bases). Trimming removed 0 bases at V and 0 bases at J, with 7 bases between. CDR3 size: 15 residues. CDR1 SGHRS and CDR2 YFSETQ come from the germline V gene. This chain's CDR3 is CASSLDGASNQPQHF. In DNA, the CDR3 is TGCGCCAGCAGCTTGGATGGGGCTAGCAATCAGCCCCAGCATTTT.

The rearrangement uses TRBV25-1 and TRBJ1-5; 12 bases match TRBD1. Per germline, CDR1 MGHDK and CDR2 SYGVNS. V lost 2 bases and J lost 9; bases outside the gene matches: 8. The CDR3 sequence is 16 residues long. The CDR3 protein is CASSEAGTGGLRPQHF. Written as DNA, the CDR3 is TGTGCCAGCAGTGAAGCCGGGACAGGGGGCTTGAGGCCCCAGCATTTT.

The chain employs TRBV4-1 and TRBJ2-1; 11 nucleotides agree with TRBD2. There are 15 residues in the CDR3. CDR1 and CDR2 (germline): MGHRA, YSYEKL. The V segment lost 4 bases and the J segment 8 bases; nucleotides outside the gene matches: 7. Here the CDR3 DNA reads TGCGCCAGCAGCCGACTGCTAGCGGGAGGCTATGAGCAGTTCTTC. As protein: CASSRLLAGGYEQFF.

Ten or more counts support this clonotype. The J gene is TRBJ2-7, the V gene TRBV6-5; 9 positions match TRBD1. After removal of 4 bases from V and 3 bases from J, the junction contained 4 bases not matched to a gene. This CDR3 has 14 amino acids. Per the germline V gene, CDR1 is MNHEY and CDR2 is SVGAGI. The CDR3 DNA reads TGTGCCAGCAGTTCCGGGACAGGGAACTACGAGCAGTACTTC. Encoded protein: CASSSGTGNYEQYF.

This clonotype was detected many times. J is TRBJ1-1 and V is TRBV7-2; no reliable D call. Germline V gives CDR1 SGHTA, CDR2 FQGNSA. Trimming shortened V by 6 bases and J by 1 base, and 9 bases separated the two germline ends. The CDR3 sequence is 13 residues long. The CDR3, as DNA: TGTGCCAGCAGTTCTATGGGGAACACTGAAGCTTTCTTT. It codes for CASSSMGNTEAFF.

Many counts were recorded for this clonotype. This rearrangement joins TRBV7-9 to TRBJ1-6; no clear D gene. Trimming removed 0 bases from V and 10 bases from J, with 10 bases in between. CDR1 and CDR2 (germline): SEHNR, FQNEAQ (reference sequence). The CDR3 runs to 14 residues. The DNA for the CDR3 is TGTGCCAGCAGCTTAGCCACTGACCAATCACCCCTCCACTTT. This encodes CASSLATDQSPLHF. Full variable domain (missing parts from reference TRBV7-9 and TRBJ1-6): DTGVSQNPRHKITKRGQNVTFRCDPISEHNRLYWYRQTLGQGPEFLTYFQNEAQLEKSRLLSDRFSAERPKGSFSTLEIQRTEQGDSAMYLCASSLATDQSPLHFGNGTRLTVT.